Following are 5 T cell receptor beta chains from one sample sequenced in a study of blood T cell repertoires in COVID-19 (dated by TCRdb to the early 2020s). The protocol used for the library was the immunoSEQ multiplex PCR assay. As stored in TCRdb, this immuneACCESS dataset retains in-frame rearrangements with V and J assigned. A fraction of the clones does not appear; measured against another copy, unresolved V genes explain less than half of the discrepancy, and the remainder lacks a known reason. The sample contains under 200,000 clones, less than 90% of them found a single time. The ten largest clones take up more than 0.7% of the sample. Sequencing was performed on peripheral blood. Receptor source: a woman in her 70s with acute or convalescent COVID-19.

This clone appeared a single time. The V call is TRBV7-9, the J call TRBJ2-7; weak D call: TRBD1 (5 bases). CDR3 length: 16 amino acids. The V end lost 3 bases, the J end lost 0 bases, and 15 bases lay between the germline ends. Germline-derived CDR1 and CDR2 are SEHNR and FQNEAQ (reference sequence). The CDR3 DNA sequence: TGTGCCAGCAGCTTGGCGACAGTCCCGACCTCCTACGAGCAGTACTTC. It specifies CASSLATVPTSYEQYF. Looking up the rest from reference TRBV7-9 and TRBJ2-7 gives the full variable domain: DTGVSQNPRHKITKRGQNVTFRCDPISEHNRLYWYRQTLGQGPEFLTYFQNEAQLEKSRLLSDRFSAERPKGSFSTLEIQRTEQGDSAMYLCASSLATVPTSYEQYFGPGTRLTVT.

The chain uses TRBV5-1 and TRBJ1-4; TRBD1 is a possible D gene (5 bases). Germline lookup yields CDR1 SGHRS and CDR2 YFSETQ. The germline V and J ends were trimmed by 0 bases and 8 bases, with 11 bases remaining between them. The CDR3 is 14 residues long. The DNA of the CDR3 is TGCGCCAGCAGCTTGGACTGGGCAGGGGAAAAACTGTTTTTT. Translation gives CASSLDWAGEKLFF.

The J gene is TRBJ1-1, the V gene TRBV7-2; D perhaps matches TRBD1 (5 bases). Trimming pared 4 bases from V and 3 bases from J, leaving 9 bases between. CDR3 size: 13 residues. CDR1 is SGHTA and CDR2 is FQGNSA in the germline V gene. The CDR3 nucleotides are TGTGCCAGCAGCTATCAGGGCGACACTGAAGCTTTCTTT. As protein: CASSYQGDTEAFF.

The gene calls are TRBV4-3 and TRBJ2-1; TRBD2 aligns across 9 bases. This CDR3 spans 15 amino acids. Germline-derived CDR1 and CDR2 are LGHNA and YSLEER. The V segment lost 1 base and the J segment 6 bases; nucleotides outside the gene matches: 4. This chain's CDR3 is CASSQVAGVGNEQFF. The DNA of the CDR3 is TGCGCCAGCAGCCAAGTAGCGGGAGTGGGCAATGAGCAGTTCTTC.

The V call is TRBV7-2, the J call TRBJ2-7, with D hard to call. The CDR3 runs to 11 residues. Looked up from germline, CDR1 is SGHTA and CDR2 is FQGNSA. Between the trimmed V and J ends, which lost 5 bases and 3 bases, there was a span of 5 bases. The CDR3 spells CASSPGYEQYF. The CDR3, as DNA: TGTGCCAGCAGCCCCGGCTACGAGCAGTACTTC. The full variable domain, its missing parts supplied by reference TRBV7-2 and TRBJ2-7, is GAGVSQSPSNKVTEKGKDVELRCDPISGHTALYWYRQSLGQGLEFLIYFQGNSAPDKSGLPSDRFSAERTGGSVSTLTIQRTQQEDSAVYLCASSPGYEQYFGPGTRLTVT.